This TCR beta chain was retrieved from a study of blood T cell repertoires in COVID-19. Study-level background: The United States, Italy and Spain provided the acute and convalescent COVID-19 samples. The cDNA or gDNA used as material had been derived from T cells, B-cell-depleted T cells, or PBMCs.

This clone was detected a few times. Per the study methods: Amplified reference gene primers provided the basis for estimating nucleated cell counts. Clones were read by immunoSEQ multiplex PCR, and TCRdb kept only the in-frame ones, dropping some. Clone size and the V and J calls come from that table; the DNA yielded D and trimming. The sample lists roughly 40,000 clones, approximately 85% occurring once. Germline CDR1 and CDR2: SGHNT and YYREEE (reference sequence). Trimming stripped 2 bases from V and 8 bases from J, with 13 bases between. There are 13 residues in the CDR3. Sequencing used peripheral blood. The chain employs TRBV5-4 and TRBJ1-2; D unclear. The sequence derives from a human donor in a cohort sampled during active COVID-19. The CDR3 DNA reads TGTGCCAGCAGCTTTTTGGGAGGAGTCGGCTACACCTTC. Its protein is CASSFLGGVGYTF.